The T cell receptor beta chain under discussion was sequenced for a study of blood T cell repertoires in COVID-19. Looking at the study overall: PBMCs, B-cell-depleted T cells, or T cells provided the cDNA or gDNA that made up the material.

The authors' processing: Reference gene primer amplification in the assay estimated nucleated cell counts. Some clones are missing from TCRdb's copy, which holds only in-frame ones; the method was immunoSEQ multiplex PCR. The V and J calls and clone size were taken over from that table, and D and trimming were inferred from the DNA. The sample contains 180,000 or so clones, around four fifths of which appear only once. Germline V gives CDR1 MNHEY, CDR2 SMNVEV (reference sequence). The CDR3 runs to 14 residues. Trimming cost V 8 bases and J 2 bases, with 16 bases left between them. Enrolled through a virtual design, the participants were between roughly 18 and 100 years of age and came from approximately 25 US areas. In assigning cohorts, the study relied on participant-reported clinical history.

Specimen: PBMCs or T cells enriched from blood (not recorded which). The chain joins TRBV27 to TRBJ2-7; weak D call: TRBD2 (6 bases). This TCR was sampled from a woman in her 50s in a cohort exposed to, infected with or recovered from COVID-19 (not recorded which). CDR3 sequence reads: CASRRGVGTYEQYF. DNA for the CDR3: TGTGCCAGCCGGAGGGGAGTAGGCACCTACGAGCAGTACTTC.